These T cell receptor beta chains were read from a single sample in a study of Graves' ophthalmopathy and Graves' hyperthyroidism. TCRdb reprocessed the multiplex PCR reads via MiXCR and lists one record per CDR3 protein. The sample records 400,000 to 450,000 distinct CDR3 sequences, around 20% being singletons. Sequenced: peripheral blood. These receptors were obtained from a woman younger than 35 with stable Graves' hyperthyroidism. Both conserved end residues are part of each CDR3. The order of the fields is J gene, D gene, clone size, V gene, CDR3 DNA, CDR3 protein. A D gene is named only where the DNA matches it firmly. The size of a clone is reported for some rows only, either as once, few or many, or as a class for expanded clones.

TRBJ2-5 NA many TRBV29-1 TGCAGCGTTGAACCCGAGACCCAGTACTTC CSVEPETQYF
TRBJ2-7 NA many TRBV27 TGTGCCAGCAGTTCCGCCGGAGGCCGGGGTTATCCCTACGAGCAGTACTTC CASSSAGGRGYPYEQYF
TRBJ2-5 NA NA TRBV11-2 TGTGCCAGCAGCTTAGATGGACGGTTAGAGACCCAGTACTTC CASSLDGRLETQYF
TRBJ2-5 TRBD2 NA TRBV11-1 TGTGCCAGCAGCTTCGCAGGGACTAGCGACGACCGAGAGACCCAGTACTTC CASSFAGTSDDRETQYF
TRBJ1-2 TRBD1 NA TRBV30 TGTGCCTGGAGTGAGGGGACAGGATATGGCTACACCTTC CAWSEGTGYGYTF
TRBJ1-1 NA many TRBV11-2 TGTGCCAGCAGCTTAGAAAGGAACACTGAAGCTTTCTTT CASSLERNTEAFF
TRBJ1-2 NA many TRBV6-2/TRBV6-3 TGTGCCAGCAATGACCCAGCTTCTAACTATGGCTACACCTTC CASNDPASNYGYTF
TRBJ2-7 NA many TRBV5-1 TGCGCCAGCAGCTTGCATCCTTACGAGCAGTACTTC CASSLHPYEQYF
TRBJ1-6 TRBD1 many TRBV11-2 TGTGCCAGCAGCCCCTTGACAGGGAAGAATTCACCCCTCCACTTT CASSPLTGKNSPLHF
TRBJ2-7 TRBD2 many TRBV28 TGTGCCAGCAGTTTGGGGACTAGCGGGAGGGGGGCCGCGTACTTC CASSLGTSGRGAAYF
TRBJ1-1 TRBD1 NA TRBV6-2/TRBV6-3 TGTGCCAGCAGTTACTCGGTTTCCGGGACAGGGGGGCCAGACATGAACACTGAAGCTTTCTTT CASSYSVSGTGGPDMNTEAFF
TRBJ2-7 NA many TRBV20-1 TGCAGTGCTAGCTCGTCCGGACAGCTCTACGAGCAGTACTTC CSASSSGQLYEQYF
TRBJ2-7 NA many TRBV20-1 TGCAGTTGGGGGACATACGATGAAATATGGCGGTACGAGCAGTACTTC CSWGTYDEIWRYEQYF
TRBJ2-5 NA many TRBV27 TGTGCCAGCAGTTATCAGGGGAGGGGAGAGACCCAGTACTTC CASSYQGRGETQYF
TRBJ2-7 NA many TRBV4-3 TGCGCCAGCAGCCAAGAAGCAATAGCCTTGAGGTCCGAGCAGTACTTC CASSQEAIALRSEQYF
TRBJ2-5 NA many TRBV7-2 TGTGCCAGCAGCTTAGTGGGTGGCGGGAAGTCACAAGAGACCCAGTACTTC CASSLVGGGKSQETQYF
TRBJ1-2 NA NA TRBV20-1 TGCAGTGCTAGAGGAACAGAGCGGGTAACATCTAACTATGGCTGCACCTTC CSARGTERVTSNYGCTF
TRBJ2-5 NA NA TRBV7-2 TGTGCCAGCAGCCCCGCCGGTGGGAGGAAGGCCCAGTACTTC CASSPAGGRKAQYF
TRBJ2-7 TRBD2 many TRBV20-1 TGCAGTGCTAGAGATCTCGGGAGGGGATACGAGCAGTACTTC CSARDLGRGYEQYF
TRBJ2-7 NA many TRBV7-2 TGTGCCAGCAGCTTATCCGGAAGGCAGTACTTC CASSLSGRQYF
TRBJ2-7 TRBD1 NA TRBV6-5 TGTGCCAGCAGTTACTCCCCGGGACAGGGGGGCGAGCAGTACTTC CASSYSPGQGGEQYF
TRBJ2-5 TRBD1 many TRBV6-5 TGTGCCAGCAGTTACGACCAGGGGGCCCCAAGGGAGACCCAGTACTTC CASSYDQGAPRETQYF
TRBJ2-7 NA many TRBV11-3 TGTGCCAGCAGCCTGGACGACTCCTACGAGCAGTACTTC CASSLDDSYEQYF
TRBJ1-2 NA many TRBV7-2 TGTGCCAGCAGCTCCCCCATCGTGACGGATGGCTACACCTTC CASSSPIVTDGYTF
TRBJ1-2 TRBD1 many TRBV6-5 TGTGCCAGCAGTCAGACAGGGGAGTTGGTATATGGCTACACCTTC CASSQTGELVYGYTF
TRBJ2-5 TRBD2 many TRBV28 TGTGCCAGCAGCGAACGGACTAGCGGGAGAGAGACCCAGTACTTC CASSERTSGRETQYF
TRBJ1-2 NA many TRBV24-1 TGTGCCACCAGTGATTCGGACGGGGTTTGGGGTGGCTACACCTTC CATSDSDGVWGGYTF